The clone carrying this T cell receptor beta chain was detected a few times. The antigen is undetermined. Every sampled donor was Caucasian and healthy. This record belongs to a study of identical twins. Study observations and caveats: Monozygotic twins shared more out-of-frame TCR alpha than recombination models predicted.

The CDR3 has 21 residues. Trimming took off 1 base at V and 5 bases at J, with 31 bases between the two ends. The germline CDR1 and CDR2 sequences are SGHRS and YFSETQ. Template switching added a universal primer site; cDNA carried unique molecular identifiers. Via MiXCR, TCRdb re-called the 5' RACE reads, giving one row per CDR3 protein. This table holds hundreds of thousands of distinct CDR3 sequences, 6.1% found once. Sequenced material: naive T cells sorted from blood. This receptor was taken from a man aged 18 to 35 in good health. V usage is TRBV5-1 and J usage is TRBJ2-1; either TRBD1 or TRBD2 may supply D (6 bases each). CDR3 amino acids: CASSLPSAQGILGTLNNEQFF. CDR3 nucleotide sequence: TGCGCCAGCAGCTTGCCCTCCGCACAGGGAATCCTAGGGACTCTCAACAATGAGCAGTTCTTC.